This T cell receptor beta chain was obtained from a study of cytomegalovirus exposure and HLA in healthy donors listed by TCRdb under 2017. The study in broad terms: According to a later analysis, one platform produced both the 110 or so validation repertoires and the 666 repertoires of the first cohort. The aim of the study was to test whether cataloging public T cell receptors could identify signatures of past pathogen exposure. To predict cytomegalovirus infection status, the study combined high-throughput TCR immunosequencing, statistical association of individual TCRs with disease status, and machine learning. Besides the first cohort of about 730 subjects, a separate validation cohort made up of roughly 130 different subjects was used.

The donors were included in the validation cohort of 90 to 150 subjects, a group kept apart from the approximately 650-subject first cohort. Libraries were constructed by the immunoSEQ multiplex PCR assay. As for how the authors treated the data: To diagnose cytomegalovirus status from the catalog of TCR beta chain sequences, a statistical classification framework was built. TCRdb took this table from immuneACCESS and kept in-frame rearrangements with V and J called. Such tables lack part of the clones; where checked against another copy, unresolved V genes explain under half of the gap, and the rest is unexplained. V and J calls plus clone size are reproduced from that table; the DNA served to infer D and trimming. The sample table lists 150,000 to 200,000 clones, about 82% of them with a count of one. Roughly 1.5% of the sample lies in the top ten. Of note for this clone: Its antigen target is currently unknown. Base quality data are lacking; no much larger clone is found one base away.

What the research found in general, with its limitations: The study gave a list of about 160 TCR beta chains associated with cytomegalovirus. A later analysis found that TCRs clustered in the first cohort also tended to co-occur in the roughly 120 validation repertoires, with approximately 94% of cluster scores above 0. The validation cohort had no HLA typing available for a later analysis, so co-occurrence within that cohort was assessed over all 130 or so repertoires. The classifier was reported to diagnose cytomegalovirus status with high specificity and sensitivity in both the original cohort and the validation cohort. Across donors, most TCR sequences were observed very rarely, whereas some public TCRs were present in many individuals. It was suggested by the authors that the approach could potentially be generalized to other disease states and immunological phenotypes. A few of the identified cytomegalovirus-associated TCR beta chains were confirmed in vitro to be specific for cytomegalovirus antigens.

This TCR was recovered from a woman between 18 and 29 years old in good health and CMV-seronegative. The sequenced sample was PBMCs.

The CDR3 protein sequence reads: CASSRAGTENEKLFF. The nucleotides are TGTGCCAGTAGCAGAGCGGGGACGGAGAATGAAAAACTGTTTTTT. Rearrangement joined TRBV19 to TRBJ1-4; 5 matching bases give a weak D call of TRBD1. The germline V gene (reference sequence) yields LNHDA for CDR1 and SQIVND for CDR2. The CDR3 spans 15 residues, from the cysteine through the phenylalanine. Only the CDR3 part of the read is kept: 45 bases, read in frame from the first base. V is cut by 6 bases and J by 5 bases, and the space between the germline ends is 16 bases.